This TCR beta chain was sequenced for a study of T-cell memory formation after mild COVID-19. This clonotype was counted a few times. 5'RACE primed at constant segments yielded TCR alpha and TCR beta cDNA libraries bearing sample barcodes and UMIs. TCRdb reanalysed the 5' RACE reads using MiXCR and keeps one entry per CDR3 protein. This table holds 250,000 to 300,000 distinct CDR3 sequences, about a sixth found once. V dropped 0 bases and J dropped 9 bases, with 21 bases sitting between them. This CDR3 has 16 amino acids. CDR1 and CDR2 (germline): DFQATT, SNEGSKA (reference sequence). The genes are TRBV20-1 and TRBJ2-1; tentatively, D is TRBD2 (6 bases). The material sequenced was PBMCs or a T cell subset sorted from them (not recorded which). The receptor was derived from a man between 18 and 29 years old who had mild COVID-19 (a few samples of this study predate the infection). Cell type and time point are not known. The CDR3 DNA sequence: TGCAGTGCTAGAGATCCGAGGGCTAGCGTGGTGGGTGAGCAGTTCTTC. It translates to CSARDPRASVVGEQFF.